A selection of T cell receptor beta chains follows, all from one sample in a study of blood T cell repertoires in COVID-19. Clones were read by immunoSEQ multiplex PCR, and TCRdb kept only the in-frame ones, dropping some. The sample lists more than 300,000 clones; 88% were seen once. The sample comprised PBMCs or T cells enriched from blood (not recorded which). These receptors came from a woman aged 18-35 years who had recovered from COVID-19. Each CDR3 is given with its conserved first and last residue. The D gene is left open where the match is weak. Not all rows give a size; the values are once, few, many and, for expanded clones, a class.

d_call: NA
v_call: TRBV12-3/TRBV12-4
cdr3_length: 13
clone_size: NA
j_call: TRBJ1-1
cdr3_aa: CASRGGGNTEAFF
cdr3_nt: TGTGCCAGCAGGGGAGGGGGTAACACTGAAGCTTTCTTT

d_call: TRBD2
v_call: TRBV9
cdr3_length: 15
clone_size: NA
j_call: TRBJ2-1
cdr3_aa: CASSVDGTSYNEQFF
cdr3_nt: TGTGCCAGCAGCGTAGATGGGACTAGCTACAATGAGCAGTTCTTC

d_call: TRBD2
v_call: TRBV6-4
cdr3_length: 15
clone_size: many
j_call: TRBJ2-3
cdr3_aa: CASSDSTGGPDTQYF
cdr3_nt: TGTGCCAGCAGTGACTCGACGGGGGGGCCAGATACGCAGTATTTT

d_call: NA
v_call: TRBV7-2
cdr3_length: 15
clone_size: NA
j_call: TRBJ1-6
cdr3_aa: CASSLALGRDSPLHF
cdr3_nt: TGTGCCAGCAGCTTAGCCCTCGGCAGGGATTCACCCCTCCACTTT

d_call: NA
v_call: TRBV7-9
cdr3_length: 15
clone_size: NA
j_call: TRBJ1-1
cdr3_aa: CASSLPQGGGTEAFF
cdr3_nt: TGTGCCAGCAGCTTACCACAGGGCGGTGGGACTGAAGCTTTCTTT

d_call: NA
v_call: TRBV24-1
cdr3_length: 17
clone_size: NA
j_call: TRBJ2-3
cdr3_aa: CATSDSRRLGYTDTQYF
cdr3_nt: TGTGCCACCAGTGATTCAAGAAGGCTAGGATACACAGATACGCAGTATTTT

d_call: TRBD1
v_call: TRBV7-2
cdr3_length: 14
clone_size: few
j_call: TRBJ1-1
cdr3_aa: CASSSDRGYTEAFF
cdr3_nt: TGTGCCAGCAGCTCGGACAGGGGCTACACTGAAGCTTTCTTT

d_call: TRBD1
v_call: TRBV11-3
cdr3_length: 13
clone_size: once
j_call: TRBJ2-7
cdr3_aa: CASSWATGYEQYF
cdr3_nt: TGTGCCAGCAGCTGGGCGACAGGGTACGAGCAGTACTTC

d_call: TRBD1
v_call: TRBV12-3/TRBV12-4
cdr3_length: 12
clone_size: once
j_call: TRBJ2-7
cdr3_aa: CASSPTGHEQYF
cdr3_nt: TGTGCCAGCAGTCCGACAGGGCACGAGCAGTACTTC

d_call: NA
v_call: TRBV7-9
cdr3_length: 16
clone_size: NA
j_call: TRBJ2-4
cdr3_aa: CASSLRETLAKNIQYF
cdr3_nt: TGTGCCAGCAGCTTACGGGAAACACTAGCCAAAAACATTCAGTACTTC

d_call: NA
v_call: TRBV15
cdr3_length: 16
clone_size: once
j_call: TRBJ2-7
cdr3_aa: CATSRGGGLNSYEQYF
cdr3_nt: TGTGCCACCAGCAGAGGGGGGGGGCTAAACTCCTACGAGCAGTACTTC

d_call: NA
v_call: TRBV2
cdr3_length: 13
clone_size: NA
j_call: TRBJ1-6
cdr3_aa: CASYGGYNSPLHF
cdr3_nt: TGTGCCAGCTACGGGGGCTATAATTCACCCCTCCACTTT

d_call: TRBD1
v_call: TRBV27
cdr3_length: 17
clone_size: NA
j_call: TRBJ1-1
cdr3_aa: CASSPTPGQGAKGEAFF
cdr3_nt: TGTGCCAGCAGTCCAACTCCGGGACAGGGGGCTAAAGGTGAAGCTTTCTTT

d_call: TRBD1
v_call: TRBV6-5
cdr3_length: 14
clone_size: NA
j_call: TRBJ2-2
cdr3_aa: CASSPGTGLRELFF
cdr3_nt: TGTGCCAGCAGCCCCGGGACAGGGTTACGGGAGCTGTTTTTT

d_call: TRBD1
v_call: TRBV19
cdr3_length: 15
clone_size: NA
j_call: TRBJ1-5
cdr3_aa: CASSSGQAGHQPQHF
cdr3_nt: TGTGCCAGTAGTTCGGGACAGGCCGGGCATCAGCCCCAGCATTTT

d_call: TRBD1
v_call: TRBV14
cdr3_length: 17
clone_size: few
j_call: TRBJ1-3
cdr3_aa: CASSHYPGQGFGNTIYF
cdr3_nt: TGTGCCAGCAGCCACTATCCGGGACAGGGATTCGGAAACACCATATATTTT

d_call: NA
v_call: TRBV3-1/TRBV3-2
cdr3_length: 14
clone_size: NA
j_call: TRBJ1-5
cdr3_aa: CASSQGNRNQPQHF
cdr3_nt: TGTGCCAGCAGCCAAGGAAATCGGAATCAGCCCCAGCATTTT

d_call: TRBD1
v_call: TRBV2
cdr3_length: 14
clone_size: NA
j_call: TRBJ1-3
cdr3_aa: CASRRDSSGNTIYF
cdr3_nt: TGTGCCAGCAGGCGGGACAGCTCTGGAAACACCATATATTTT

d_call: NA
v_call: TRBV2
cdr3_length: 14
clone_size: NA
j_call: TRBJ2-1
cdr3_aa: CASRGPGTSNEQFF
cdr3_nt: TGTGCCAGCAGGGGCCCCGGGACATCCAATGAGCAGTTCTTC

d_call: TRBD2
v_call: TRBV12-5
cdr3_length: 16
clone_size: NA
j_call: TRBJ2-5
cdr3_aa: CASGLGTSGDGETQYF
cdr3_nt: TGTGCTAGTGGTCTCGGGACTAGCGGGGATGGAGAGACCCAGTACTTC

d_call: TRBD1
v_call: TRBV6-2/TRBV6-3
cdr3_length: 14
clone_size: NA
j_call: TRBJ1-1
cdr3_aa: CASSLSTDRVEAFF
cdr3_nt: TGTGCCAGCAGTTTATCTACGGACAGGGTAGAGGCTTTCTTT

d_call: TRBD2
v_call: TRBV11-2
cdr3_length: 15
clone_size: NA
j_call: TRBJ2-5
cdr3_aa: CASSLGGGAGETQYF
cdr3_nt: TGTGCCAGCAGCTTAGGCGGGGGGGCAGGAGAGACCCAGTACTTC

d_call: TRBD1
v_call: TRBV9
cdr3_length: 15
clone_size: once
j_call: TRBJ1-1
cdr3_aa: CASSAGTGVGTEAFF
cdr3_nt: TGTGCCAGCAGCGCCGGGACAGGGGTTGGCACTGAAGCTTTCTTT

d_call: NA
v_call: TRBV7-2
cdr3_length: 11
clone_size: NA
j_call: TRBJ1-6
cdr3_aa: CASSLVTANHF
cdr3_nt: TGTGCCAGCAGCTTAGTGACAGCGAACCACTTT

d_call: TRBD1
v_call: TRBV5-5
cdr3_length: 15
clone_size: NA
j_call: TRBJ1-5
cdr3_aa: CASSQGTGINQPQHF
cdr3_nt: TGTGCCAGCAGCCAGGGGACAGGCATCAATCAGCCCCAGCATTTT

d_call: TRBD1
v_call: TRBV5-1
cdr3_length: 15
clone_size: NA
j_call: TRBJ2-1
cdr3_aa: CASSLGTGSYNEQFF
cdr3_nt: TGCGCCAGCAGCCTCGGGACAGGGAGCTACAATGAGCAGTTCTTC

d_call: TRBD2
v_call: TRBV4-1
cdr3_length: 20
clone_size: NA
j_call: TRBJ2-7
cdr3_aa: CASSQEFQTNIAGYVYEQYF
cdr3_nt: TGCGCCAGCAGCCAAGAGTTCCAGACGAACATAGCGGGGTATGTATACGAGCAGTACTTC

d_call: TRBD1
v_call: TRBV18
cdr3_length: 14
clone_size: once
j_call: TRBJ1-2
cdr3_aa: CASSVDRASYGYTF
cdr3_nt: TGTGCCAGCTCAGTAGACAGGGCGTCCTATGGCTACACCTTC

d_call: NA
v_call: TRBV7-2
cdr3_length: 15
clone_size: NA
j_call: TRBJ2-1
cdr3_aa: CASSSNGLFYNEQFF
cdr3_nt: TGTGCCAGCAGCTCAAATGGACTATTCTACAATGAGCAGTTCTTC